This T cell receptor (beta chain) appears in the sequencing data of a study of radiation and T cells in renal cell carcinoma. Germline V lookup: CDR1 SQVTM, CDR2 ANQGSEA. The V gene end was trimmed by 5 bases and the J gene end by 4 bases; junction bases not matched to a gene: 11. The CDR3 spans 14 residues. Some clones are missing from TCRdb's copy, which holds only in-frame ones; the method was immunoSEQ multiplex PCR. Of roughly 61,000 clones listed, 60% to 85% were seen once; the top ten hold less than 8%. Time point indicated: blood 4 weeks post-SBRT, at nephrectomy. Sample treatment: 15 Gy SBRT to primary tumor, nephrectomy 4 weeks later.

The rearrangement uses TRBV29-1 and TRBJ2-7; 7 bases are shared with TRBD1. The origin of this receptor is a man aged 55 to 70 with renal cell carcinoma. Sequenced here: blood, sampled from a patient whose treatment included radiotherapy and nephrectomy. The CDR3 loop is CSVRGKGGNYEQYF. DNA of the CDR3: TGCAGCGTTCGGGGAAAAGGGGGCAATTACGAGCAGTACTTC.